This TCR beta chain emerged from a study of blood T cells in healthy people across ages. Study findings and constraints: From one million sequenced T cells, diversity estimates were lower bounds. The fall in TCR beta diversity per million T cells was roughly linear with age.

Germline trimming cut 4 bases from V and 4 bases from J; bases unmatched to any gene: 13. This CDR3 contains 18 residues. From germline, CDR1 is MGHRA and CDR2 YSYEKL. Points on this clonotype: The target antigen is unknown.

Next came a second PCR, run for about 6 to 12 cycles, which used a sample-barcoded 5' primer along with a J-beta primer mix. All samples yielded 3 million or more CDR3-containing paired-end reads. TCRdb re-derived calls from the 5' RACE reads in MiXCR, one entry per CDR3 protein. The sample holds roughly 1.7 million distinct CDR3 sequences, 30% to 40% seen once. Sequencing input: blood. The rearrangement joins TRBV4-1 to TRBJ2-3; 11 nucleotides align to TRBD2. This clonotype was obtained from a woman in her twenties or thirties in good health. CDR3 nucleotide sequence: TGCGCCAGCAGCCCCGCACCCACTAGCGGGGGCTCAGCAGATACGCAGTATTTT. The encoded protein is CASSPAPTSGGSADTQYF.